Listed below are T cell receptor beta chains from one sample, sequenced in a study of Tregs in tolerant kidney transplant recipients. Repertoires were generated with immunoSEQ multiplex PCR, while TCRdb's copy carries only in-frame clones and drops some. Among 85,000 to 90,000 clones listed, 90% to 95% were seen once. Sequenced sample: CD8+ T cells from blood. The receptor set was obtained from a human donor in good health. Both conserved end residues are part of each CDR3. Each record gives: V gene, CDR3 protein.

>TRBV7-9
CASSLGPGYEQYF
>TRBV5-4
CASRVWGSGSADTQYF
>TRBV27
CASSPPDRMNTEAFF
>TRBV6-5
CASSYSTGETHYGYTF
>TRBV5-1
CASTIPGGFFNNEQFF
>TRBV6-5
CASSFGNIGGYTF
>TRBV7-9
CASSRNPGTDYGYTF
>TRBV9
CASSVDEGWNEQFF
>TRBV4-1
CASSQGPLAGGSPSTDTQYF
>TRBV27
CASSLIGSAYNSPLHF
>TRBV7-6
CASSLELNYEQYF
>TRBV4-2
CASSQARGQDLTEAFF
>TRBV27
CASSLPSNEQFF
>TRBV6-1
CASRMGRGGSYGYTF
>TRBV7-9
CASSLGGLTGNF
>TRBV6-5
CASRHDGVYYEQYF
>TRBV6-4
CASSDWAGGPSDTQYF
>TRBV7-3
CASSPGPGPSHGANVLTF